The following is a T cell receptor (beta chain) sequence with its context. Its target is not known. The sample's treatment: approximately 9-day PBMC culture with coronavirus spike peptide pools or control peptides (ViraFEST assay). These data come from a study of vaccination and CD4 T cells after COVID-19. Oncomine TCR Beta short-read sequencing was applied to DNA from cultured CD4+ T cells. A single record per CDR3 protein comes from TCRdb applying MiXCR to the PCR reads. The data show more than 20,000 distinct CDR3 sequences, with 65% to 80% seen just once and 3.5% to 4.5% held by the top ten. Germline V CDR1 and CDR2: SNHLY, FYNNEI. The CDR3 loop spans 14 amino acids. V was shortened by 5 bases and J by 1 base, with 11 bases between the two germline ends.

The sequence was collected from a human donor who had recovered from COVID-19. Sequencing was carried out using CD4+ T cells from blood, cultured in vitro. This chain links TRBV2 with TRBJ2-5; D is undetermined. This CDR3 reads CASSPREVQETQYF. As DNA, the CDR3 is TGTGCCAGCAGTCCCAGAGAGGTCCAAGAGACCCAGTACTTC.